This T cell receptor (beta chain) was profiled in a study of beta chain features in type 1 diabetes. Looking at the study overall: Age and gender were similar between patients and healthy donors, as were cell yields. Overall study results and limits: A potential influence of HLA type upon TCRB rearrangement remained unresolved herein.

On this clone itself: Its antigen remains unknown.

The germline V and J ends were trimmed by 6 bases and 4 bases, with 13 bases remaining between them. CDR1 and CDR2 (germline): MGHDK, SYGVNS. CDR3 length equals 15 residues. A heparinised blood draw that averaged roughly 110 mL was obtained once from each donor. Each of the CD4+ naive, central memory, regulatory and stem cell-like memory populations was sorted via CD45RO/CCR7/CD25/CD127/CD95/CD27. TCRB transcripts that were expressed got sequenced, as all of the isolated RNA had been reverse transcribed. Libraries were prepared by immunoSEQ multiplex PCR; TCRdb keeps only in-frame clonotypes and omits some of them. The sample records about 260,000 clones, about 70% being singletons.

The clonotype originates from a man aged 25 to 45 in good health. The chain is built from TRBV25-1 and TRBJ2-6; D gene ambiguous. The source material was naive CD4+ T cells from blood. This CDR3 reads CASSHLLRGANVLTF. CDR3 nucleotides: TGTGCCAGCAGCCACCTTTTGAGGGGGGCCAACGTCCTGACTTTC. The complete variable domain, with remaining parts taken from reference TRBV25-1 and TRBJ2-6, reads EADIYQTPRYLVIGTGKKITLECSQTMGHDKMYWYQQDPGMELHLIHYSYGVNSTEKGDLSSESTVSRIRTEHFPLTLESARPSHTSQYLCASSHLLRGANVLTFGAGSRLTVL.